Listed here are 10 T cell receptor beta chains from one sample, sequenced in a study of control samples from healthy donors and cancer patients. Clones were sequenced by immunoSEQ multiplex PCR, and TCRdb holds only the in-frame ones, with some missing. The table lists more than 75,000 clones, 85% to 90% of them singletons. Sequencing input: PBMCs. The receptors derive from a woman aged 60-75 years with head and neck cancer.

The rearrangement joins TRBV3-1 (or the pseudogene TRBV3-2) to TRBJ2-4; a possible D gene is TRBD2 (7 bases). CDR1 is LGHDT and CDR2 is YNNKEL in the germline V gene (reference sequence). V was shortened by 0 bases and J by 11 bases, with 14 bases between the two germline ends. This CDR3 has 14 amino acids. CDR3 amino acids: CASSQEGRGGFQYF. DNA of the CDR3: TGTGCCAGCAGCCAAGAAGGTAGGGGGGGTTTTCAGTACTTC.

The chain couples TRBV7-2 to TRBJ2-2; the match to TRBD2 covers 9 bases. The CDR3 runs 16 residues. V was clipped by 1 base and J by 5 bases; unmatched bases: 5. Germline CDR1 SGHTA, CDR2 FQGNSA. In DNA, the CDR3 is TGTGCCAGCAGCTTAGGCGGGAGGGCCGGGACCGGGGAGCTGTTTTTT. Translating gives CASSLGGRAGTGELFF.

The rearrangement uses TRBV5-4 and TRBJ1-2; TRBD1 matches 7 bases. Germline V lookup: CDR1 SGHNT, CDR2 YYREEE (reference sequence). J lost 4 bases, V lost 4 bases, and 4 bases had no gene match. This CDR3 contains 13 residues. CDR3 region: CASSGDSFYGYTF. For the CDR3, the DNA is TGTGCCAGCAGCGGGGACAGTTTCTATGGCTACACCTTC.

The rearrangement uses TRBV18 and TRBJ2-6; no clear D gene. V lost 5 bases to trimming and J lost 1 base, with 12 bases between them. CDR1 and CDR2 from the germline V gene are KGHSH and LQKENI. The CDR3 has 16 amino acids. CDR3 amino acids: CASSGVPPSGANVLTF. In nucleotides, the CDR3 is TGTGCCAGCTCAGGGGTTCCGCCTTCTGGGGCCAACGTCCTGACTTTC.

This clone turned up a few times. The chain employs TRBV12-3 or TRBV12-4 and TRBJ2-3, with D hard to call. CDR3 length equals 13 residues. V dropped 8 bases and J dropped 6 bases, with 15 bases sitting between them. Written as DNA, the CDR3 is TGTGCCAGCGGGCTTCAGGTTGGTGATACGCAGTATTTT. Its protein is CASGLQVGDTQYF.

The gene calls are TRBV5-8 and TRBJ1-5; tentative D call: TRBD1 (6 bases). The V gene lost 4 bases and the J gene lost 2 bases, with 13 bases spanning the gap. Germline V gene data show CDR1 as SGHTS and CDR2 as YDEGEE. The CDR3 is 15 amino acids. CDR3 region: CASSQTRGGNQPQHF. DNA of the CDR3: TGTGCCAGCAGCCAGACCAGGGGCGGCAATCAGCCCCAGCATTTT.

The V and J genes are TRBV28 and TRBJ2-5, with 9 nucleotides matching TRBD2. Germline V gene data show CDR1 as MDHEN and CDR2 as SYDVKM. CDR3 length: 15 residues. The V gene end was trimmed by 9 bases and the J gene end by 4 bases; junction bases not matched to a gene: 12. CDR3 region: CASISAGGPGETQYF. Here the CDR3 DNA reads TGTGCCAGTATCTCCGCGGGAGGGCCAGGAGAGACCCAGTACTTC.

The chain employs TRBV7-8 and TRBJ2-3; possibly TRBD1 for D (5 bases). V dropped 3 bases and J dropped 4 bases, with 8 bases sitting between them. The CDR3 spans 13 residues. CDR1 SGHVS and CDR2 FQNEAQ come from the germline V gene. CDR3 sequence reads: CASSFRAPDTQYF. The CDR3 DNA is TGTGCCAGCAGCTTCAGGGCCCCAGATACGCAGTATTTT.

The CDR3 coding sequence is TGTGCCAGCAGTGAAATAAGCGGGCAGTCCTACGAGCAGTACTTC. Translated: CASSEISGQSYEQYF. J is TRBJ2-7 and V is TRBV6-1, with TRBD2 as a possible D gene (6 bases). Per germline, CDR1 MNHNS and CDR2 SASEGT. CDR3 length equals 15 residues. Trimming removed 2 bases at V and 1 base at J, with 12 bases between.

The sample holds one count of this clone. The gene calls are TRBV6-5 and TRBJ2-1, with D hard to call. V lost 3 bases and J lost 2, with 8 bases in between. Germline loops: CDR1 MNHEY, CDR2 SVGAGI. This CDR3 is built from 14 residues. CDR3 loop: CASSYREPYNEQFF. CDR3 sequence (DNA): TGTGCCAGCAGTTATAGAGAACCCTACAATGAGCAGTTCTTC.